This T cell receptor beta chain was profiled in a study of T cell responses to AZD1222 COVID-19 vaccine. Study outcomes and limitations: There were mostly white British donors and more females than males, and clonal diversity was possibly underestimated. Receipt of two AZD1222 doses was followed by a rise in Spike-specific TCR breadth and depth. The study sampled repertoires only after the peak T cell response. Epitopes outside B.1.351 and B.1.1.7 mutated regions reportedly drew nearly half of spike TCRs.

Only one count was recorded for this clone. What it recognizes is unknown. TCRdb keeps only in-frame clones here, not all; method: immunoSEQ multiplex PCR. This sample carries about 160,000 clones, 92% of them seen once, and the ten largest clones take 4% to 5.5%. The trim removed 5 bases at V and 2 bases at J, leaving 2 bases unmatched. Germline CDR1 reads SEHNR; CDR2 reads FQNEAQ (reference sequence). This CDR3 spans 13 amino acids. The chain couples TRBV7-9 to TRBJ1-2; TRBD1 aligns across 7 bases. Sequenced here: peripheral blood, sampled on day 0 of MenACWY control vaccination. The clonotype was recovered from an adult in good health. CDR3 nucleotides: TGTGCCAGCAGCAGGGGACAGAACTATGGCTACACCTTC. Translating it yields CASSRGQNYGYTF.